Following are 28 T cell receptor beta chains from one sample sequenced in a study of blood T cell repertoires in COVID-19. Repertoires were generated with immunoSEQ multiplex PCR, while TCRdb's copy carries only in-frame clones and drops some. The sample yields some 390,000 clones, roughly nine tenths seen once. Sequencing was carried out using PBMCs or T cells enriched from blood (not recorded which). The source of these receptors is a young man who had recovered from COVID-19.

The chain has TRBV19 and TRBJ2-2, with D possibly TRBD2 on 6 matching bases. The CDR3 length is 15 residues. The V gene lost 7 bases and the J gene lost 5 bases, with 17 bases spanning the gap. Germline values: CDR1 LNHDA, CDR2 SQIVND (reference sequence). The CDR3 bases are TGTGCCAGTACCTACAGCGGGCGAAGGACCGGGGAGCTGTTTTTT. Protein sequence: CASTYSGRRTGELFF.

CDR3 loop: CASSKTPTLRETQYF. For the CDR3, the DNA is TGTGCCAGCAGTAAGACACCAACCTTACGGGAGACCCAGTACTTC. The V call is TRBV27, the J call TRBJ2-5, with no clear D. The CDR3 has 15 residues. Germline values: CDR1 MNHEY, CDR2 SMNVEV (reference sequence). Trimming took off 5 bases at V and 5 bases at J, with 18 bases between the two ends.

The chain recombines TRBV19 with TRBJ1-2; the match to TRBD1 covers 8 bases. With 5 bases clipped from V and 4 bases from J, the junction kept 9 bases outside the gene matches. The V gene's germline CDR1 is LNHDA and CDR2 SQIVND (reference sequence). The CDR3 runs to 15 residues. The CDR3, as DNA: TGTGCCAGTAGTTCCCCGGACAGGGCCTTCTATGGCTACACCTTC. Translation gives CASSSPDRAFYGYTF.

This chain joins TRBV24-1 and TRBJ2-1, with D perhaps TRBD1 (6 bases). CDR3 length: 15 amino acids. The germline CDR1 and CDR2 sequences are KGHDR and SFDVKD. V lost 5 bases, J lost 4 bases, and 14 bases lay in between. The CDR3 reads CATSGTGRRYNEQFF. The CDR3 DNA reads as TGTGCCACCAGTGGAACAGGGCGGCGGTACAATGAGCAGTTCTTC.

The chain has TRBV5-8 and TRBJ1-5; TRBD1 matches 7 bases. Trimming cost V 2 bases and J 5 bases; bases outside gene matches: 4. Germline V lookup: CDR1 SGHTS, CDR2 YDEGEE. CDR3 size: 14 residues. The CDR3 sequence is CASSLGGYYQPQHF. The CDR3 DNA reads as TGTGCCAGCAGCTTAGGGGGCTACTATCAGCCCCAGCATTTT.

The gene calls are TRBV5-4 and TRBJ2-3; D gene unclear. Germline assignment: CDR1 SGHNT and CDR2 YYREEE (reference sequence). Trimming cost V 4 bases and J 1 base, with 13 bases left between them. This CDR3 contains 15 residues. The CDR3 here is CASSLVSTGTDTQYF. DNA for the CDR3: TGTGCCAGCAGCCTGGTCAGCACAGGCACAGATACGCAGTATTTT.

The rearrangement uses TRBV5-4 and TRBJ2-2, with 13 bases aligning to TRBD2. This CDR3 has 15 amino acids. The ends lost 4 bases at V and 7 bases at J; junction bases unmatched: 4. Germline loops: CDR1 SGHNT, CDR2 YYREEE (reference sequence). CDR3 bases: TGTGCCAGCAGCCCGGGACTAGCGGGACTCGGGGAGCTGTTTTTT. It is translated as CASSPGLAGLGELFF.

The chain links TRBV5-1 to TRBJ1-1; 10 nucleotides match TRBD1. V gave up 3 bases and J gave up 4 bases; unmatched junction bases: 12. CDR1 and CDR2 from the germline V gene are SGHRS and YFSETQ. The CDR3 totals 17 residues. The DNA of the CDR3 is TGCGCCAGCAGCTATGCGGGACAGGGGTTTGGGGTCACTGAAGCTTTCTTT. Translation: CASSYAGQGFGVTEAFF.

V usage is TRBV25-1 and J usage is TRBJ2-1; 10 bases are shared with TRBD1. The germline gives CDR1 MGHDK, CDR2 SYGVNS. The CDR3 extends over 14 amino acids. The V gene end was trimmed by 6 bases and the J gene end by 3 bases; junction bases not matched to a gene: 2. The CDR3 region is CASRTGGSYNEQFF. The CDR3, as DNA: TGTGCCAGCAGGACAGGGGGCAGCTACAATGAGCAGTTCTTC.

As concerns this clone: One end of the junction is discordant with germline, which a read error may explain. The chain employs TRBV7-7 and TRBJ2-7, with 7 positions matching TRBD1. Per the germline V gene, CDR1 is SSHAT and CDR2 is FNYEAQ (reference sequence). The CDR3 loop spans 14 amino acids. The DNA for the CDR3 is TGTGCTAGCAGCTTAGGTGGGACAGCCTACGAGCAGTACTTC. This codes for CASSLGGTAYEQYF. The entire variable domain, with the rest obtained from reference TRBV7-7 and TRBJ2-7, is as follows: GAGVSQSPRYKVTKRGQDVTLRCDPISSHATLYWYQQALGQGPEFLTYFNYEAQPDKSGLPSDRFSAERPEGSISTLTIQRTEQRDSAMYRCASSLGGTAYEQYFGPGTRLTVT.

The chain carries TRBV18 and TRBJ1-6, with 10 bases aligning to TRBD1. The germline V gene encodes CDR1 KGHSH and CDR2 LQKENI. Trimming cost V 3 bases and J 10 bases; bases outside gene matches: 12. The CDR3 has 17 residues. CDR3 residues: CASSPGQGLITSSPLHF. Written as DNA, the CDR3 is TGTGCCAGCTCACCGGGACAGGGGTTAATTACGTCGTCACCCCTCCACTTT. The variable domain in full, completed from reference TRBV18 and TRBJ1-6, reads NAGVMQNPRHLVRRRGQEARLRCSPMKGHSHVYWYRQLPEEGLKFMVYLQKENIIDESGMPKERFSAEFPKEGPSILRIQQVVRGDSAAYFCASSPGQGLITSSPLHFGNGTRLTVT.

The rearrangement links TRBV6-5 to TRBJ2-5, with D possibly being TRBD2 (5 bases). V lost 5 bases and J lost 5, with 9 bases in between. The CDR3 is made up of 12 amino acids. Germline values: CDR1 MNHEY, CDR2 SVGAGI. CDR3 nucleotide sequence: TGTGCCAGCAGTCAACTAGTGGAGACCCAGTACTTC. Translated: CASSQLVETQYF.

The gene calls are TRBV28 and TRBJ1-5; D gene uncertain. Looked up from germline, CDR1 is MDHEN and CDR2 is SYDVKM. The V and J ends lost 3 bases and 0 bases respectively, with 9 bases between them. The CDR3 covers 15 residues. In nucleotides, the CDR3 is TGTGCCAGCAGTTTTAACAGCTATAGCAATCAGCCCCAGCATTTT. This gives the protein CASSFNSYSNQPQHF.

CDR3 amino acids: CASSLLPTDYGYTF. Here the CDR3 DNA reads TGCGCCAGCAGCTTGTTGCCGACAGACTATGGCTACACCTTC. The chain combines TRBV5-1 with TRBJ1-2, with D possibly TRBD1 on 5 matching bases. Germline V gene lookup returns CDR1 SGHRS and CDR2 YFSETQ. This CDR3 has 14 residues. The germline V and J ends were trimmed by 1 base and 3 bases, with 10 bases remaining between them.

V gene TRBV5-6 combines with J gene TRBJ1-2, with D perhaps TRBD1 (5 bases). This CDR3 contains 15 residues. The V end was cut by 4 bases, the J end by 4 bases, with 17 bases between. The V gene's germline CDR1 is SGHDT and CDR2 YYEEEE. The CDR3 region is CASSPQTVISYGYTF. The CDR3 DNA sequence: TGTGCCAGCAGCCCGCAGACAGTCATCTCCTATGGCTACACCTTC. Supplemented by reference TRBV5-6 and TRBJ1-2, the full variable domain reads DAGVTQSPTHLIKTRGQQVTLRCSPKSGHDTVSWYQQALGQGPQFIFQYYEEEERQRGNFPDRFSGHQFPNYSSELNVNALLLGDSALYLCASSPQTVISYGYTFGSGTRLTVV.

This clone appeared once. The chain has TRBV3-1 (or the pseudogene TRBV3-2) and TRBJ2-1, with TRBD2 matching 9 bases. The CDR3 loop spans 16 amino acids. The germline gives CDR1 LGHDT, CDR2 YNNKEL (reference sequence). Losses at the gene ends were 0 bases for V and 5 bases for J; bases not matched to a gene: 5. For the CDR3, the DNA is TGTGCCAGCAGCCAAGATCGCGGGAGGGTCCACAATGAGCAGTTCTTC. It is translated as CASSQDRGRVHNEQFF.

The chain carries TRBV29-1 and TRBJ2-1, with D unresolved. Germline CDR1 SQVTM, CDR2 ANQGSEA. V shed 0 bases and J shed 0 bases, with 12 bases lying between them. The CDR3 spans 16 residues. The DNA of the CDR3 is TGCAGCGTTGAAGATACTGACGGAGACTCCTACAATGAGCAGTTCTTC. Its translation: CSVEDTDGDSYNEQFF.

The chain joins TRBV5-6 to TRBJ1-5; D remains ambiguous. Trimming removed 6 bases at V and 1 base at J, with 8 bases between. Germline-derived CDR1 and CDR2 are SGHDT and YYEEEE. This CDR3 spans 13 amino acids. The CDR3 is CASTTGSNQPQHF. DNA of the CDR3: TGTGCCAGCACCACCGGGAGCAATCAGCCCCAGCATTTT. The full variable domain, its missing parts supplied by reference TRBV5-6 and TRBJ1-5, is DAGVTQSPTHLIKTRGQQVTLRCSPKSGHDTVSWYQQALGQGPQFIFQYYEEEERQRGNFPDRFSGHQFPNYSSELNVNALLLGDSALYLCASTTGSNQPQHFGDGTRLSIL.

This chain joins TRBV5-1 and TRBJ2-5, with 7 bases aligning to TRBD2. This CDR3 contains 16 residues. The germline V gene encodes CDR1 SGHRS and CDR2 YFSETQ. Unmatched junction bases numbered 7, after V lost 0 bases and J lost 2 bases. CDR3 DNA: TGCGCCAGCAGCTTGGGTGAGGGAGGGAATCAAGAGACCCAGTACTTC. This codes for CASSLGEGGNQETQYF.

Written as DNA, the CDR3 is TGTGCCAGCAGTAGACTGCCGGGACTAGCGGGGACGGATGAGCAGTTCTTC. It codes for CASSRLPGLAGTDEQFF. The rearrangement joins TRBV6-2 or TRBV6-3 to TRBJ2-1; 13 nucleotides align to TRBD2. CDR3 length equals 17 residues. V lost 5 bases and J lost 8; bases outside the gene matches: 12. Germline values: CDR1 MNHEY, CDR2 SVGEGT.

This rearrangement joins TRBV5-4 to TRBJ1-2, with 9 bases matching TRBD1. The CDR3 is 13 residues long. Looked up from germline, CDR1 is SGHNT and CDR2 is YYREEE (reference sequence). Losses at the gene ends were 6 bases for V and 4 bases for J; bases not matched to a gene: 4. CDR3 DNA: TGTGCCAGCACCGAGGACAGGGGCTATGGCTACACCTTC. As protein: CASTEDRGYGYTF.

The chain combines TRBV5-1 with TRBJ1-4; 7 bases are a match to TRBD1. Trimming at V came to 5 bases and at J to 6 bases, leaving 7 bases not matched to a gene. CDR1 SGHRS and CDR2 YFSETQ come from the germline V gene. This CDR3 contains 14 residues. The CDR3 region is CASRTDRVDEKLFF. In DNA form, the CDR3 reads TGCGCCAGCAGAACTGACAGGGTCGATGAAAAACTGTTTTTT.

The chain's CDR3 is CSVKGGGGSYEQYF. CDR3 nucleotides: TGCAGCGTCAAAGGGGGAGGGGGCTCCTACGAGCAGTACTTC. This chain links TRBV29-1 with TRBJ2-7; a weak D match, TRBD2 (7 bases). Germline V gene lookup returns CDR1 SQVTM and CDR2 ANQGSEA. V gave up 6 bases and J gave up 0 bases, with 15 bases separating them. CDR3 length: 14 residues.

V and J are TRBV5-1 and TRBJ2-1; tentative D call: TRBD2 (6 bases). CDR3 length equals 11 residues. In germline, CDR1 is SGHRS, CDR2 YFSETQ. Trimming took off 4 bases at V and 11 bases at J, with 10 bases between the two ends. The CDR3 DNA reads as TGCGCCAGCAGCCAGACTAGGAAGCAGTTCTTC. Translation: CASSQTRKQFF.

In its sample, this clone was seen a few times. V gene TRBV28 combines with J gene TRBJ1-5; possible D gene TRBD1, 5 bases. Germline V gene data show CDR1 as MDHEN and CDR2 as SYDVKM. The CDR3 runs 14 residues. V was clipped by 6 bases and J by 7 bases, with 16 bases between them. The CDR3 region is CASSPATGEQPQHF. The CDR3 region has the DNA TGTGCCAGCAGCCCCGCGACGGGGGAACAGCCCCAGCATTTT. The variable domain in full, completed from reference TRBV28 and TRBJ1-5, reads DVKVTQSSRYLVKRTGEKVFLECVQDMDHENMFWYRQDPGLGLRLIYFSYDVKMKEKGDIPEGYSVSREKKERFSLILESASTNQTSMYLCASSPATGEQPQHFGDGTRLSIL.

The chain joins TRBV24-1 to TRBJ1-2, with 8 positions matching TRBD1. Germline trimming cut 4 bases from V and 3 bases from J; bases unmatched to any gene: 3. The germline gives CDR1 KGHDR, CDR2 SFDVKD. The CDR3 spans 14 residues. This CDR3 reads CATSETTGDYGYTF. The CDR3 DNA reads TGTGCCACCAGTGAGACGACAGGGGACTATGGCTACACCTTC.

V is TRBV7-3 and J is TRBJ2-7; no reliable D call. The V gene lost 0 bases and the J gene lost 2 bases, with 2 bases spanning the gap. The CDR3 is made up of 12 amino acids. Germline CDR1 SGHTA, CDR2 FQGTGA. The CDR3 here is CASSLTAYEQYF. The CDR3 DNA sequence: TGTGCCAGCAGCTTAACCGCCTACGAGCAGTACTTC.

As DNA, the CDR3 is TGTGCCAGCAGCCCCATGGACAGGGCTTTCAATTCACCCCTCCACTTT. Residues: CASSPMDRAFNSPLHF. The V gene is TRBV7-2, the J gene TRBJ1-6; 8 bases map to TRBD1. The V gene end was trimmed by 5 bases and the J gene end by 7 bases; junction bases not matched to a gene: 10. Germline V CDR1 and CDR2: SGHTA, FQGNSA. The CDR3 length is 16 residues.